This TCR beta chain was identified during a study of T cells in Graves' hyperthyroidism and ophthalmopathy. What was amplified from RNA transcripts were TCR beta CDR3 regions. The TCR CDR3 first-round RT-PCR relied on the HTBI primer set. TCRdb re-derived calls from the multiplex PCR reads in MiXCR, one entry per CDR3 protein. The profile shows 500,000 to 650,000 distinct CDR3 sequences, 20% of them singletons. CDR1 and CDR2 from the germline V gene are SGDLS and YYNGEE. The CDR3 contains 14 residues. The ends were cut back, 0 bases at V and 5 bases at J, with 11 bases in the middle. Sequenced sample: blood. The TCR comes from a man aged 35 to 55 with Graves' ophthalmopathy. The gene calls are TRBV9 and TRBJ2-5; D is uncertain. CDR3 sequence reads: CASSVGSSHETQYF. DNA for the CDR3: TGTGCCAGCAGCGTAGGTAGTAGCCATGAGACCCAGTACTTC.